The sequence of this T cell receptor beta chain was determined in a study of T cell responses to AZD1222 COVID-19 vaccine. Remarks on this clone: As yet, its antigen is unknown.

Study-wide findings and caveats: Clonal diversity was possibly underestimated, and white British individuals and females predominated among donors. Reportedly, close to half of spike-specific TCRs are directed against unmutated variant regions. Breadth and depth of Spike-specific TCRs rose after two AZD1222 doses.

Here immunoSEQ multiplex PCR was the method, and the copy in TCRdb shows in-frame clones only, minus some. The table includes some 170,000 clones, less than 90% detected once. The CDR3 is 15 residues long. Germline V gene data show CDR1 as SGHTA and CDR2 as FQGTGA. Trimming took off 3 bases at V and 4 bases at J, with 15 bases between the two ends. This TCR was recovered from an adult in good health. The sample in question was peripheral blood, obtained on day 0 of AZD1222 vaccination. The chain uses TRBV7-3 and TRBJ1-1; D is perhaps TRBD1 (5 bases). The CDR3 region is CASSLVPGGSTEAFF. DNA for the CDR3: TGTGCCAGCAGCTTGGTCCCTGGGGGGAGCACTGAAGCTTTCTTT.